A single sample is the source of the 28 T cell receptor beta chains below, sequenced in a study of patients with pleural tuberculosis. One entry per CDR3 protein, called by TCRdb with MiXCR from the reads. The sample lists around 50,000 distinct CDR3 sequences, 7.3% occurring once. Receptors were obtained from a human donor with pleural tuberculosis.

This clonotype appeared many times. The chain employs TRBV6-1 and TRBJ2-7, with a possible D match to TRBD2 (5 bases). Germline CDR1 and CDR2: MNHNS and SASEGT. The CDR3 is 13 amino acids. Trimming stripped 0 bases from V and 2 bases from J, with 5 bases between. The CDR3 nucleotides are TGTGCCAGCAGTGAAGCCGGGACCTACGAGCAGTACGTC. It translates to CASSEAGTYEQYV.

In this sample, this clonotype turned up many times. The chain has TRBV6-2 or TRBV6-3 and TRBJ2-7, with D unclear. Germline V gene lookup returns CDR1 MNHEY and CDR2 SVGEGT. The V gene lost 3 bases and the J gene lost 4 bases, with 10 bases spanning the gap. The CDR3 covers 13 residues. CDR3 nucleotide sequence: TGTGCCAGCAGTTATCGACAAGGATACGAGCAGTACGTC. Translation gives CASSYRQGYEQYV.

Ten or more counts support this clonotype. The genes are TRBV6-1 and TRBJ1-1, with TRBD1 matching 7 bases. The CDR3 consists of 13 residues. Trimming cost V 5 bases and J 6 bases; bases outside gene matches: 6. The V gene's germline CDR1 is MNHNS and CDR2 SASEGT. CDR3 in amino acids: CASSQTGSAEAFF. CDR3 nucleotides: TGTGCCAGCAGTCAGACAGGGTCTGCTGAAGCTTTCTTT.

This clonotype was counted many times. The gene calls are TRBV18 and TRBJ1-2; no reliable D call. The V end lost 0 bases, the J end lost 3 bases, and 11 bases lay between the germline ends. Germline-derived CDR1 and CDR2 are KGHSH and LQKENI. This CDR3 has 15 residues. The CDR3 protein is CASSPPSGTHYGYTF. DNA of the CDR3: TGTGCCAGCTCACCACCGAGCGGAACTCACTATGGCTACACCTTC.

This clonotype was counted many times. The V and J genes are TRBV29-1 and TRBJ2-1; D unclear. The CDR3 runs to 12 residues. Germline values: CDR1 SQVTM, CDR2 ANQGSEA. V was pared by 3 bases and J by 3 bases, with 6 bases between. The CDR3, as DNA: TGCAGCGTTGAGCGCAGCTACAATGAGCAGTTCTTC. This sequence encodes CSVERSYNEQFF.

This clonotype was detected many times. The rearrangement links TRBV12-3 or TRBV12-4 to TRBJ1-2; 11 bases align to TRBD1. Trimming removed 5 bases from V and 8 bases from J; junction bases left unmatched: 4. The length of the CDR3 is 13 residues. The DNA of the CDR3 is TGTGCCAGCAGTCCGGACAGGGGGCAAGGCTACACCTTC. It specifies CASSPDRGQGYTF.

This clonotype was detected many times. The V call is TRBV20-1, the J call TRBJ1-5; TRBD1 aligns across 8 bases. This CDR3 region has 14 residues. Germline CDR1 reads DFQATT; CDR2 reads SNEGSKA (reference sequence). After removal of 4 bases from V and 1 base from J, the junction contained 3 bases not matched to a gene. The CDR3 is CSAMGQESNQPQHF. In DNA, the CDR3 is TGCAGTGCTATGGGACAGGAGAGCAATCAGCCCCAGCATTTT.

In this sample, this clonotype turned up many times. The chain has TRBV12-5 and TRBJ2-7; D uncertain. The CDR3 contains 11 residues. Germline V gene sequence: CDR1 LGHNT, CDR2 FRNRAP. V lost 6 bases and J 5 bases, leaving 8 bases between the germline ends. The CDR3 protein is CASGHGDEQYV. DNA of the CDR3: TGTGCTAGTGGACATGGGGACGAGCAGTACGTC.

In its sample, this clonotype is large. V usage is TRBV12-3 or TRBV12-4 and J usage is TRBJ1-1, with a possible D match to TRBD1 (6 bases). Trimming shortened V by 3 bases and J by 5 bases, and 7 bases separated the two germline ends. The CDR3 has 12 amino acids. CDR3 nucleotides: TGTGCCAGCAGTTTTGGGACAACTGAAGCTTTCTTT. Protein product: CASSFGTTEAFF.

This clonotype was seen only a few times. The chain has TRBV29-1 and TRBJ1-1; D is ambiguous. In germline, CDR1 is SQVTM, CDR2 ANQGSEA. The CDR3 is made up of 13 amino acids. V lost 6 bases and J lost 1, with 12 bases in between. The CDR3 bases are TGCAGCGTAAAACGGGGAACGAACACTGAAGCTTTCTTT. Residues: CSVKRGTNTEAFF.

This clonotype was counted ten times or more. V and J are TRBV10-3 and TRBJ1-1, with a weak D call TRBD1 (6 bases). The V end was cut by 10 bases, the J end by 8 bases, with 17 bases between. This CDR3 has 12 residues. Per the germline V gene, CDR1 is ENHRY and CDR2 is SYGVKD. The CDR3 coding sequence is TGTGCCACAGGGACCGGGGGCGCGGAAGCTTTCTTT. It is translated as CATGTGGAEAFF.

At least ten counts were recorded for this clonotype. This chain connects TRBV12-3 or TRBV12-4 to TRBJ2-3; tentative D call: TRBD2 (6 bases). V was shortened by 8 bases and J by 5 bases, with 14 bases between the two germline ends. This CDR3 is built from 13 residues. The CDR3 DNA follows: TGTGCCAGCGTTCGGGACTCTGAAGATACGCAGTATTTT. It codes for CASVRDSEDTQYF.

At least ten counts were recorded for this clonotype. This chain joins TRBV27 and TRBJ1-1, with 9 nucleotides matching TRBD1. V lost 11 bases, J lost 3 bases, and 7 bases stayed unmatched. The CDR3 sequence is 13 residues long. CDR1 is MNHEY, CDR2 SMNVEV, per germline (reference sequence). The CDR3 bases are TGTGCCTGCCGGGACAGGGCGTACACTGAAGCTTTCTTT. Translated: CACRDRAYTEAFF.

This clonotype showed up just a few times. This chain links TRBV5-1 with TRBJ1-3; no definite D call. V lost 0 bases and J lost 0, with 7 bases in between. CDR3 size: 15 residues. Per germline, CDR1 SGHRS and CDR2 YFSETQ. The CDR3 spells CASSLVPSSGNTIYF. Here the CDR3 DNA reads TGCGCCAGCAGCTTGGTCCCGAGCTCTGGAAACACCATATATTTT.

The chain carries TRBV29-1 and TRBJ1-2; the D is unclear. This CDR3 is built from 13 residues. Germline assignment: CDR1 SQVTM and CDR2 ANQGSEA. The V gene lost 5 bases and the J gene lost 2 bases, with 12 bases spanning the gap. The CDR3 nucleotides are TGCAGCGTTAAACATACTGAGAACTATGGCTACACCTTC. This gives the protein CSVKHTENYGYTF.

At least ten counts were recorded for this clonotype. The CDR3 protein is CASRVGDTEAFF. CDR3 DNA sequence: TGTGCCTCCAGAGTAGGGGACACTGAAGCTTTCTTT. The chain is built from TRBV28 and TRBJ1-1, with D maybe TRBD1 (5 bases). V gave up 11 bases and J gave up 3 bases, with 13 bases separating them. There are 12 residues in the CDR3. The germline CDR1 and CDR2 sequences are MDHEN and SYDVKM.

This clonotype occurred many times. The rearrangement links TRBV20-1 to TRBJ2-3, with unresolved D. V shed 0 bases and J shed 2 bases, with 12 bases lying between them. Germline V gene data show CDR1 as DFQATT and CDR2 as SNEGSKA (reference sequence). The length of the CDR3 is 15 residues. The CDR3 region is CSARDDNVNTDTQYF. DNA for the CDR3: TGCAGTGCTAGAGACGACAACGTCAACACAGATACGCAGTATTTT.

This clonotype was picked up one time. This rearrangement joins TRBV9 to TRBJ2-3; TRBD2 matches at 7 bases. The CDR3 is made up of 14 amino acids. Germline assignment: CDR1 SGDLS and CDR2 YYNGEE. The V and J ends lost 7 bases and 0 bases, in that order; junction bases with no gene match: 5. The CDR3 region has the DNA TGTGCCAGCGGGAGTAGCGGGAGCACAGATACGCAGTATTTT. This codes for CASGSSGSTDTQYF.

The genes are TRBV29-1 and TRBJ2-1; 9 bases match TRBD1. Germline V gives CDR1 SQVTM, CDR2 ANQGSEA. Unmatched junction bases numbered 10, after V lost 6 bases and J lost 4 bases. CDR3 size: 15 residues. CDR3 residues: CSVDYRGLGYNEQFF. CDR3 DNA: TGCAGCGTGGACTACAGGGGGCTTGGATACAATGAGCAGTTCTTC.

This rearrangement joins TRBV29-1 to TRBJ2-1; 10 positions agree with TRBD2. CDR3 length: 13 residues. Germline loops: CDR1 SQVTM, CDR2 ANQGSEA. After removal of 5 bases from V and 10 bases from J, the junction contained 8 bases not matched to a gene. CDR3: CSVIAGGGKEQFF. The CDR3, as DNA: TGCAGCGTTATAGCGGGAGGAGGAAAGGAGCAGTTCTTC.

About this clonotype: A read error may account for a junction end that differs from germline. The CDR3 bases are TGCAGCGTTGAATTTGCCGGGGTAAATAACAATGAGCTGTTCTTC. It encodes CSVEFAGVNNNELFF. The chain links TRBV29-1 to TRBJ2-1, with a weak D call TRBD2 (5 bases). The CDR3 runs to 15 residues. Germline CDR1 reads SQVTM; CDR2 reads ANQGSEA.

In its sample, this clonotype was seen many times. The V call is TRBV2, the J call TRBJ2-5; no clear D gene. The germline V and J ends were trimmed by 3 bases and 5 bases, with 10 bases remaining between them. Germline-derived CDR1 and CDR2 are SNHLY and FYNNEI. This CDR3 comprises 13 residues. As DNA, the CDR3 is TGTGCCAGCAGTGATGGGCCTCGCGAGACCCAGTACTTC. Its translation: CASSDGPRETQYF.

The table lists this clonotype with a few counts. The J gene is TRBJ2-2, the V gene TRBV10-3, with TRBD2 identical over 15 bases. The CDR3 has 16 amino acids. Trimming removed 6 bases from V and 6 bases from J; junction bases left unmatched: 5. CDR1 and CDR2 (germline): ENHRY, SYGVKD. The CDR3 loop reads CAISGLAGGPSGELFF. CDR3 nucleotide sequence: TGTGCCATCAGCGGACTAGCGGGAGGGCCTTCCGGGGAGCTGTTTTTT.

At least ten counts were recorded for this clonotype. V and J are TRBV6-2 or TRBV6-3 and TRBJ2-4; the match to TRBD1 covers 9 bases. The CDR3 length is 12 residues. J lost 12 bases, V lost 4 bases, and 4 bases had no gene match. Germline V lookup: CDR1 MNHEY, CDR2 SVGEGT. In DNA, the CDR3 is TGTGCCAGCAGTTCGGGACAGGGACGTCAGTACTTC. This gives the protein CASSSGQGRQYF.

This clonotype appeared many times. The gene calls are TRBV6-1 and TRBJ2-7, with TRBD1 identical over 7 bases. Losses at the gene ends were 6 bases for V and 2 bases for J; bases not matched to a gene: 7. The CDR3 has 14 amino acids. In germline, CDR1 is MNHNS, CDR2 SASEGT. Here the CDR3 reads CASSPPTGTYEQYV. The CDR3 nucleotides read TGTGCCAGCAGCCCTCCGACAGGGACCTACGAGCAGTACGTC.

This clonotype was counted many times. The chain links TRBV27 to TRBJ2-1; D call uncertain. Germline CDR1 and CDR2: MNHEY and SMNVEV (reference sequence). Trimming pared 8 bases from V and 4 bases from J, leaving 18 bases between. The CDR3 sequence is 15 residues long. In DNA form, the CDR3 reads TGTGCCAGCGGGCGATCAAGGAATACATACAATGAGCAGTTCTTC. Translated, it gives CASGRSRNTYNEQFF.

Ten or more counts support this clonotype. This chain links TRBV4-2 with TRBJ2-3, with D possibly matching TRBD2 (5 bases). CDR1 LGHNA and CDR2 YNFKEQ come from the germline V gene. Trimming pared 4 bases from V and 0 bases from J, leaving 14 bases between. The CDR3 spans 16 residues. The CDR3 nucleotides are TGTGCCAGCAGCCTTTTCCCGGAGCGGAGCACAGATACGCAGTATTTT. It encodes CASSLFPERSTDTQYF.

There are many counts of this clonotype. J is TRBJ2-1 and V is TRBV4-1; D is perhaps TRBD2 (6 bases). This CDR3 has 16 amino acids. Germline-derived CDR1 and CDR2 are MGHRA and YSYEKL. V lost 2 bases and J 3 bases, leaving 14 bases between the germline ends. This chain's CDR3 is CASSQMRIAVYNEQFF. CDR3 DNA sequence: TGCGCCAGCAGCCAAATGAGGATAGCGGTCTACAATGAGCAGTTCTTC.